Presented here are 2 T cell receptor beta chains from one specimen sequenced in a study of cytomegalovirus exposure and HLA in healthy donors. The PCR contained 60 Vbeta and 13 Jbeta primers. Using immunoSEQ multiplex PCR, the repertoire was profiled, and TCRdb retains in-frame clones only, with some absent. The sample lists fewer than 200,000 clones, roughly 80% occurring once. The sequenced sample consisted of PBMCs. These receptors were obtained from a human donor in good health.

This clone was seen just once. The V call is TRBV7-6, the J call TRBJ1-6; D remains unclear. The CDR3 is made up of 13 amino acids. V lost 5 bases and J 7 bases, leaving 9 bases between the germline ends. The germline gives CDR1 SGHVS, CDR2 FNYEAQ. CDR3 DNA: TGTGCCAGCAGCCCTCTCGGGAATTCACCCCTCCACTTT. Its protein is CASSPLGNSPLHF.

Here the CDR3 reads CASSQVGAEKLFF. CDR3 DNA: TGCGCCAGCAGCCAAGTAGGGGCTGAAAAACTGTTTTTT. The genes are TRBV4-1 and TRBJ1-4, with D possibly matching TRBD1 (5 bases). The CDR3 has 13 residues. Germline CDR1 reads MGHRA; CDR2 reads YSYEKL. V lost 1 base and J lost 7, with 7 bases in between.